A single T cell receptor (beta chain) is shown here with its context. The specificity of this receptor is unknown. Base qualities are missing; no much larger clone stands one base away. The data derive from a study of T-cell reconstitution after alpha-beta-depleted transplantation in children (dated by TCRdb to the mid-2010s). In terms of the full investigation: Using TCR repertoire profiling, the study followed T-cell immune reconstitution in a quantitative way in children after TCRalphabeta/CD19-depleted allogeneic hematopoietic cell transplantation.

Based on the germline V gene, the CDR1 and CDR2 sequences are SGHDN and FVKESK. The CDR3 starts with the cysteine, ends with the phenylalanine, and has 14 residues. The CDR3 DNA has 42 bases and is translated from base 1. V loses 5 bases of germline sequence and J loses 1 base, and the interval between the two ends is 10 bases. Library construction relied on PCR. Sequencing was performed on an Illumina HiSeq 2500. Molecular barcoding was employed in the preparation of TCR libraries, with unique molecular identifiers being used to normalize TCRbeta repertoire quantification. In TCRdb, the public reads were trimmed at Q25 with fastp and aligned with MiXCR, with productive beta chains retained. Identical CDR3 protein sequences are pooled into one entry, listed with their most common genes and DNA. In this sample the table shows some 500,000 distinct CDR3 sequences, around a third of which occur a single time. The ten most abundant clones make up 2% to 3% of the sample.

The source was PBMCs from the stem cell graft donor, collected from the stem cell graft. The sequence was collected from a human donor who donated a stem cell graft to a child with aplastic anemia. The chain was built from TRBV14 and TRBJ2-3; a tentative D match to TRBD2 spans 6 bases. The nucleotides read TGTGCCAGCAGCAAAGGGACTGGCACAGATACGCAGTATTTT. It translates as CASSKGTGTDTQYF.